This TCR beta chain was obtained from a study of blood T cell repertoires in COVID-19. The overall study: COVID-19 samples collected from the United States, Italy and Spain covered acute and convalescent phases. PBMCs, B-cell-depleted T cells, or T cells provided the cDNA or gDNA that made up the material.

Original analysis: For nucleated cells, counts were estimated from reference gene primer amplification. The protocol was immunoSEQ multiplex PCR, while the TCRdb copy is restricted to in-frame clones and leaves out a portion. Clone size and the V and J calls come from that table; the DNA yielded D and trimming. This sample has over 25,000 clones; about 91% occur once, and the top ten carry more than 2%. The CDR3 contains 16 residues. Germline lookup yields CDR1 MDHEN and CDR2 SYDVKM. The V segment lost 1 base and the J segment 3 bases; nucleotides outside the gene matches: 4. Material for sequencing was peripheral blood. The V gene is TRBV28, the J gene TRBJ2-3; 10 nucleotides agree with TRBD1. This receptor was identified in a man aged 50 or older with active COVID-19. DNA of the CDR3: TGTGCCAGCAGTTTATACGGGACAGGGGAGACAGATACGCAGTATTTT. Amino acid sequence: CASSLYGTGETDTQYF.